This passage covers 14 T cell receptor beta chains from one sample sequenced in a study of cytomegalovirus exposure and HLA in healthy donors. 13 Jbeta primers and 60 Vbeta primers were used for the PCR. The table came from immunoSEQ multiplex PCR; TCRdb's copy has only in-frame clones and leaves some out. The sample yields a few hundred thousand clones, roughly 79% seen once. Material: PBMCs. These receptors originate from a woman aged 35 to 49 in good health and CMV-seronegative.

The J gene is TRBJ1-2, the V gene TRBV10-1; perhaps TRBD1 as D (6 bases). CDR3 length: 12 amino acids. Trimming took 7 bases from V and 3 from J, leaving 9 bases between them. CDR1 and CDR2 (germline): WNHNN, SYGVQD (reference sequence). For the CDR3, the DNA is TGCGCCAGCACTGGGGGCGACTATGGCTACACCTTC. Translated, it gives CASTGGDYGYTF.

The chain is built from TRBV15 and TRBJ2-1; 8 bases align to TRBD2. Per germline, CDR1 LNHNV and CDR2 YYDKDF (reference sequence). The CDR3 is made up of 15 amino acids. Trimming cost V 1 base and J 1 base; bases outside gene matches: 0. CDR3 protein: CATSRASGSYNEQFF. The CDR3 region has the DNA TGTGCCACCAGCAGAGCTAGCGGGTCCTACAATGAGCAGTTCTTC.

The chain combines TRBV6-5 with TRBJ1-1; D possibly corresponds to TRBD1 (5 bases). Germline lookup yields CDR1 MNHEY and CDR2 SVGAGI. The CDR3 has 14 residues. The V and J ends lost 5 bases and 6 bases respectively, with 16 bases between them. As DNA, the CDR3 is TGTGCCAGCAGTCCCCCTCGCAGGGCCGCTGAAGCTTTCTTT. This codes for CASSPPRRAAEAFF.

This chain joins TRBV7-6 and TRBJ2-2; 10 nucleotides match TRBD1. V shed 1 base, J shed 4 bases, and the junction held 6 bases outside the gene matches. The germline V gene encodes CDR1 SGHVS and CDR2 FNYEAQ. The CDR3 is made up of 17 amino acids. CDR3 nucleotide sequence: TGTGCCAGCAGCTTAGGACAGGGGGCGATTCTCACCGGGGAGCTGTTTTTT. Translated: CASSLGQGAILTGELFF.

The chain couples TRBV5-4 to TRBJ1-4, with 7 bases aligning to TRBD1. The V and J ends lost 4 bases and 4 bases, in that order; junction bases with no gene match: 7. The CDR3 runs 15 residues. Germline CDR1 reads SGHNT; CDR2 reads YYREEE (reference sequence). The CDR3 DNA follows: TGTGCCAGCAGCCTTAACCGGGACAGTAATGAAAAACTGTTTTTT. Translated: CASSLNRDSNEKLFF. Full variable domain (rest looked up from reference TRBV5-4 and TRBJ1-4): ETGVTQSPTHLIKTRGQQVTLRCSSQSGHNTVSWYQQALGQGPQFIFQYYREEENGRGNFPPRFSGLQFPNYSSELNVNALELDDSALYLCASSLNRDSNEKLFFGSGTQLSVL.

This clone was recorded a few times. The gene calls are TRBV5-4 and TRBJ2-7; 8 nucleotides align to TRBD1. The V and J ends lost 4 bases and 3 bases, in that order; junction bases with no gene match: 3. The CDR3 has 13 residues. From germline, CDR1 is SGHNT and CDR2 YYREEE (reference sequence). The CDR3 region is CASSGTGGYEQYF. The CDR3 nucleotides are TGTGCCAGCAGCGGAACAGGGGGCTACGAGCAGTACTTC.

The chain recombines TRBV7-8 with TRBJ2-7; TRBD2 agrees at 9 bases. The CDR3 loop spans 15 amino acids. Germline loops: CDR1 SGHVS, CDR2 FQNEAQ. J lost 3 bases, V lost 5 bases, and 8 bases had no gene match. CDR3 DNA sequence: TGTGCCAGCAGCCTAGGGACTAGCCCCTTCTACGAGCAGTACTTC. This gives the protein CASSLGTSPFYEQYF. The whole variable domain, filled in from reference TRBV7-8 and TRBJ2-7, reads GAGVSQSPRYKVAKRGQDVALRCDPISGHVSLFWYQQALGQGPEFLTYFQNEAQLDKSGLPSDRFFAERPEGSVSTLKIQRTQQEDSAVYLCASSLGTSPFYEQYFGPGTRLTVT.

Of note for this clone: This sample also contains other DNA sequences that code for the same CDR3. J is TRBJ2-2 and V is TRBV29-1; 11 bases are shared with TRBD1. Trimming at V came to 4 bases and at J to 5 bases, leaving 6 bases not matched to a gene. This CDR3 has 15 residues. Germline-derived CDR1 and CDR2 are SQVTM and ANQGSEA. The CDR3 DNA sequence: TGCAGCGTTGGCGGACAGGGGGCGAGGACCGGGGAGCTGTTTTTT. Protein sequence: CSVGGQGARTGELFF.

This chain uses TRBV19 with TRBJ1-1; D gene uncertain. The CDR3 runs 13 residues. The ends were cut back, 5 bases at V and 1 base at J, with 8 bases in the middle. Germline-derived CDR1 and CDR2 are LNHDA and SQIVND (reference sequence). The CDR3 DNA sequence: TGTGCCAGTAGTGTGGTGAGGAACACTGAAGCTTTCTTT. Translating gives CASSVVRNTEAFF.

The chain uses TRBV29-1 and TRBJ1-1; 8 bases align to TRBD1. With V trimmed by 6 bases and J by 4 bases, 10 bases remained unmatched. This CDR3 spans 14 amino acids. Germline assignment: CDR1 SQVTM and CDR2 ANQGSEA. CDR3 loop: CSVKAGGGGTEAFF. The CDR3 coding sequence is TGCAGCGTCAAAGCAGGGGGCGGAGGCACTGAAGCTTTCTTT.

The CDR3 nucleotides are TGTGCCATCAGTGAGGACAGGGGACTCCAGTTCTTC. Protein: CAISEDRGLQFF. The genes are TRBV10-3 and TRBJ2-1, with 8 bases fitting TRBD1. This CDR3 has 12 residues. Losses at the gene ends were 2 bases for V and 13 bases for J; bases not matched to a gene: 4. Per germline, CDR1 ENHRY and CDR2 SYGVKD.

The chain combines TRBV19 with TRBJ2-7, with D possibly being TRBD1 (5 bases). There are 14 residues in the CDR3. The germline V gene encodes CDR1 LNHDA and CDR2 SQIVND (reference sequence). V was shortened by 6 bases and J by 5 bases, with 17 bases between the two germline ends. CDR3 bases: TGTGCCAGTAGGGGCCAGGGCCGTCTCGACGAGCAGTACTTC. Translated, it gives CASRGQGRLDEQYF.

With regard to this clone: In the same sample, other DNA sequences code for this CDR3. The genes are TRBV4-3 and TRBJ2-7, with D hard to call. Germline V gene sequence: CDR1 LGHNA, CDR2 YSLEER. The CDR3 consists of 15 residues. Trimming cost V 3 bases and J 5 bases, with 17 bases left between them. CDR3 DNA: TGCGCCAGCAGCCAGACAACATCCTCGTCCCACGAGCAGTACTTC. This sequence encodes CASSQTTSSSHEQYF.

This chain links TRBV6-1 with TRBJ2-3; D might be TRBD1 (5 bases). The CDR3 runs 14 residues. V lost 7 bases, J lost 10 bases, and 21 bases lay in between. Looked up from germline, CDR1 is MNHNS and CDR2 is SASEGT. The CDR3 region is CASNPGNHVSPQYF. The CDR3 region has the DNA TGTGCCAGCAACCCAGGGAATCACGTTAGTCCGCAGTATTTT.